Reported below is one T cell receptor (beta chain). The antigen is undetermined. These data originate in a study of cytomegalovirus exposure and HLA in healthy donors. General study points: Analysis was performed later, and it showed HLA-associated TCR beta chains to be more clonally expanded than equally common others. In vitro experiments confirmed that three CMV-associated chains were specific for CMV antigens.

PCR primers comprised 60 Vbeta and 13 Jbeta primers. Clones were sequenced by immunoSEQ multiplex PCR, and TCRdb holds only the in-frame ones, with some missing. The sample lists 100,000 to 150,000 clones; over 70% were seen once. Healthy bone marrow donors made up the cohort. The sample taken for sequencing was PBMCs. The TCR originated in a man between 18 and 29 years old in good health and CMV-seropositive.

The CDR3 sequence: CASSLRGYSSYEQYF. The DNA for the CDR3 is TGTGCCAGCAGTTTGCGGGGATATAGCTCCTACGAGCAGTACTTC. This sequence joins TRBV27 and TRBJ2-7, with D possibly matching TRBD2 (6 bases). Deletions cut 3 bases from V and 0 bases from J, with 12 bases between. This CDR3 has 15 residues. Germline values: CDR1 MNHEY, CDR2 SMNVEV (reference sequence).